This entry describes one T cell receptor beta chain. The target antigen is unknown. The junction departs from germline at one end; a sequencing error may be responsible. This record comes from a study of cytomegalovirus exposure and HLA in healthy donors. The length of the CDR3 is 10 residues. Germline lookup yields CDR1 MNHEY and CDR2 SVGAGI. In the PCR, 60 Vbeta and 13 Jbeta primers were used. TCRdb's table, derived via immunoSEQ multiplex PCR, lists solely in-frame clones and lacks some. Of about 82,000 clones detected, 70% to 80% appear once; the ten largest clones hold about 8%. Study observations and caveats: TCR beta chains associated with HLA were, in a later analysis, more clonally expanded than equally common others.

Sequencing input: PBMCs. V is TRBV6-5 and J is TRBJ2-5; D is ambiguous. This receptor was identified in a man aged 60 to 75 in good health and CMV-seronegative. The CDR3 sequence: CASDRESQYF. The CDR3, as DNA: TGTGCCAGCGATAGAGAGAGCCAGTACTTC.